These T cell receptor beta chains were read from a single sample in a study of T cell clonotyping in hematopoietic cell transplantation. Assay: immunoSEQ multiplex PCR; the TCRdb copy retains only in-frame clones and omits some. The table has 25,000 to 35,000 clones, roughly 91% seen once. The material was peripheral blood mononuclear cells, obtained before stem cell transplant. These receptors were collected from a man aged 50 or older with acute myeloid leukemia. Some clones in this sample may be carry-over from other donors' samples. The CDR3 runs from the conserved cysteine through the conserved F or W. The D gene is left open where the match is weak. Clone size appears in some rows only: once, few, many, or a class for an expanded clone.

TRBV30	TRBJ2-2	few	.	CAWRGTNTGELFF	TGTGCCTGGAGAGGCACGAACACCGGGGAGCTGTTTTTT
TRBV7-8	TRBJ2-7	once	TRBD1	CASSASGTGWPYEQYF	TGTGCCAGCAGCGCCTCCGGGACAGGGTGGCCCTACGAGCAGTACTTC
TRBV7-2	TRBJ2-5	.	TRBD1	CASSLGTGGVGETQYF	TGTGCCAGCAGCTTAGGGACAGGGGGTGTGGGAGAGACCCAGTACTTC
TRBV28	TRBJ1-2	.	.	CASKRRDTLNYGYTF	TGTGCCAGCAAGCGCCGGGACACCCTTAACTATGGCTACACCTTC
TRBV6-5	TRBJ2-7	.	TRBD2	CASSLAGGLEQYF	TGTGCCAGCAGCCTAGCGGGAGGGTTAGAGCAGTACTTC
TRBV7-3	TRBJ2-7	.	.	CASSTAPSYEQYF	TGTGCCAGCAGCACTGCACCTTCCTACGAGCAGTACTTC
TRBV7-2	TRBJ2-3	.	TRBD1	CASSLEGGNTQYF	TGTGCCAGCAGCTTAGAAGGGGGCAATACGCAGTATTTT
TRBV7-2	TRBJ1-1	.	TRBD1	CASSLGDRVNTEAFF	TGTGCCAGCAGCTTAGGAGACAGGGTGAACACTGAAGCTTTCTTT
TRBV28	TRBJ2-1	.	.	CASSLLTDNEQFF	TGTGCCAGCAGTTTATTGACGGACAATGAGCAGTTCTTC
TRBV18	TRBJ1-1	.	.	CASSLGEHTEAFF	TGTGCCAGCTCACTAGGGGAGCACACTGAAGCTTTCTTT
TRBV7-2	TRBJ1-1	once	.	CASSLVGDTEAFF	TGTGCCAGCAGCTTAGTGGGAGACACTGAAGCTTTCTTT
TRBV4-3	TRBJ2-7	once	TRBD2	CASSQVVGAGYEQYF	TGCGCCAGCAGCCAAGTCGTGGGAGCGGGATACGAGCAGTACTTC
TRBV4-2	TRBJ1-4	.	.	CASSQVGDVDVPGKLFF	TGTGCCAGCAGCCAAGTTGGGGACGTGGATGTCCCTGGGAAACTGTTTTTT
TRBV7-2	TRBJ2-7	.	.	CASSPSRVGSSYEQYF	TGTGCCAGCAGCCCTAGCCGGGTGGGGAGCTCCTACGAGCAGTACTTC
TRBV27	TRBJ2-7	.	.	CASSTSLQGTEQYF	TGTGCCAGCAGTACCTCATTACAGGGTACCGAGCAGTACTTC